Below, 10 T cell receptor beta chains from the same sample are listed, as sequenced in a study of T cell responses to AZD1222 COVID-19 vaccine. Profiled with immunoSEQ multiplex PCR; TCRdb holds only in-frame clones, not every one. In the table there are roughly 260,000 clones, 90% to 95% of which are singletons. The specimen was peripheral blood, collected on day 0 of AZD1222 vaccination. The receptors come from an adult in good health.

CDR3 nucleotide sequence: TGTGCCAGCAGTGGACTAGCGGACTTCTACAATGAGCAGTTCTTC. Translated: CASSGLADFYNEQFF. The chain carries TRBV2 and TRBJ2-1; 9 positions agree with TRBD2. Trimming removed 4 bases from V and 3 bases from J; junction bases left unmatched: 4. This CDR3 comprises 15 residues. Looked up from germline, CDR1 is SNHLY and CDR2 is FYNNEI.

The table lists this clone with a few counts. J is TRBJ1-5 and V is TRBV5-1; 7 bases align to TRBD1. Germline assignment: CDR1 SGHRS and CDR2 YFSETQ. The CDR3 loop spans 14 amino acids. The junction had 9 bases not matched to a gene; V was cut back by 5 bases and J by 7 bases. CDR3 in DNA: TGCGCCAGCAGACCTGGACAGGACGGGCAGCCCCAGCATTTT. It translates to CASRPGQDGQPQHF. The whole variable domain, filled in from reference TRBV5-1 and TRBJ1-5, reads KAGVTQTPRYLIKTRGQQVTLSCSPISGHRSVSWYQQTPGQGLQFLFEYFSETQRNKGNFPGRFSGRQFSNSRSEMNVSTLELGDSALYLCASRPGQDGQPQHFGDGTRLSIL.

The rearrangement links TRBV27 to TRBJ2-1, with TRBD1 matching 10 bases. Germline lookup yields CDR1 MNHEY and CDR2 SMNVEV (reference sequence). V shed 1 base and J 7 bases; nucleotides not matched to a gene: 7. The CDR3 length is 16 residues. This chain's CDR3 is CASSLWAPGQGNEQFF. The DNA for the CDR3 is TGTGCCAGCAGTTTATGGGCGCCGGGACAGGGGAATGAGCAGTTCTTC.

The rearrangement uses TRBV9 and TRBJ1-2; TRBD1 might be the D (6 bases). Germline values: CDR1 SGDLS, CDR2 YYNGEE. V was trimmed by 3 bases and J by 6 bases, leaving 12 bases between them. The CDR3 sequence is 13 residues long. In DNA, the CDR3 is TGTGCCAGCAGCGCCCCAGGGGCCCATGGCTACACCTTC. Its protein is CASSAPGAHGYTF.

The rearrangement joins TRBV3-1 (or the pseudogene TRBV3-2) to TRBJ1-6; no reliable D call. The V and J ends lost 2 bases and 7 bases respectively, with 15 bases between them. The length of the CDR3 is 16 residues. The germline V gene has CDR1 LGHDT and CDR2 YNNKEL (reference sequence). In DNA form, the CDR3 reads TGTGCCAGCAGCCAAAATCCCGCAGGTCTCAATTCACCCCTCCACTTT. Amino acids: CASSQNPAGLNSPLHF.

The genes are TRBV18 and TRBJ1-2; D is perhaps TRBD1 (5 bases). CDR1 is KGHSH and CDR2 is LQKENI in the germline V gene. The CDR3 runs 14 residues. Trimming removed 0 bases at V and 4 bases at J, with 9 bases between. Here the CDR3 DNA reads TGTGCCAGCTCACCACCGGAGGGGAGCTATGGCTACACCTTC. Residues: CASSPPEGSYGYTF.

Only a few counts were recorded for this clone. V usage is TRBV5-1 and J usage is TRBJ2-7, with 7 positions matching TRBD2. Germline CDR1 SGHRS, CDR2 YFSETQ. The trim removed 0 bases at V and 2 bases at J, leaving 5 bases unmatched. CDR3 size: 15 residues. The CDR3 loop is CASSLGASGTYEQYF. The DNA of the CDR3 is TGCGCCAGCAGCTTGGGAGCTAGCGGTACCTACGAGCAGTACTTC.

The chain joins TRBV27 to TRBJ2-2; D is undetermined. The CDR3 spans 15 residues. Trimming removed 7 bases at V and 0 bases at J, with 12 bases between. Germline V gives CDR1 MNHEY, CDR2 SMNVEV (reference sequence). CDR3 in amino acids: CASNEKVPNTGELFF. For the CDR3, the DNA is TGTGCCAGCAATGAGAAGGTCCCGAACACCGGGGAGCTGTTTTTT.

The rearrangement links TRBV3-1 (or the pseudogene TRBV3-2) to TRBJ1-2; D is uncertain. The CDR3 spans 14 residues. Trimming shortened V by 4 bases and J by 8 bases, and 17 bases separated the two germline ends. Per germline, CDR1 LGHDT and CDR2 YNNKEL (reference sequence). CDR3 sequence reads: CASSPSGLDGGYTF. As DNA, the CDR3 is TGTGCCAGCAGCCCCTCCGGACTCGACGGGGGCTACACCTTC.

CDR3 protein: CASSLDTLAGQQFF. The CDR3 DNA follows: TGTGCCAGCAGCTTAGATACGCTAGCGGGTCAGCAGTTCTTC. The chain is built from TRBV11-2 and TRBJ2-1; 8 bases are shared with TRBD2. The length of the CDR3 is 14 residues. Unmatched junction bases numbered 6, after V lost 0 bases and J lost 11 bases. CDR1 is SGHAT and CDR2 is FQNNGV in the germline V gene.